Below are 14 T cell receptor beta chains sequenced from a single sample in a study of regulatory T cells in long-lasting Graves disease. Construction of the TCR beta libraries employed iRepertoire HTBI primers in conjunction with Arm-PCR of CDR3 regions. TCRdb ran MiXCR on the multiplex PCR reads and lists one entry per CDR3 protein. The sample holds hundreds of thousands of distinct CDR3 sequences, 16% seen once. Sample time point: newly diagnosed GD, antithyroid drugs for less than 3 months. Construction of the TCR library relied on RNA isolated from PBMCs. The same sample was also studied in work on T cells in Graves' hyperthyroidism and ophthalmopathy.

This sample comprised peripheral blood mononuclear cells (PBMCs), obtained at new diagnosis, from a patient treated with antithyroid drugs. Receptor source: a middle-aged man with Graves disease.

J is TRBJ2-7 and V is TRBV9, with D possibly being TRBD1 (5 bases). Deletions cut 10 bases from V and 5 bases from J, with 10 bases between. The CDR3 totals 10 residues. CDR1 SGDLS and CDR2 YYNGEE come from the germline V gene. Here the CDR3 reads CAEKGDEQYF. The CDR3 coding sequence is TGTGCCGAAAAAGGGGACGAGCAGTACTTC.

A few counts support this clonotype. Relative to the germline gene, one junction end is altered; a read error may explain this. CDR3 in DNA: TGTGCCAGCAGTGAAAGGCAAGTTGCCAACACCGGGGAGCTGTTTTTC. It specifies CASSERQVANTGELFF. The J gene is TRBJ2-2, the V gene TRBV2; perhaps TRBD2 as D (5 bases). In germline, CDR1 is SNHLY, CDR2 FYNNEI. The CDR3 extends over 16 amino acids.

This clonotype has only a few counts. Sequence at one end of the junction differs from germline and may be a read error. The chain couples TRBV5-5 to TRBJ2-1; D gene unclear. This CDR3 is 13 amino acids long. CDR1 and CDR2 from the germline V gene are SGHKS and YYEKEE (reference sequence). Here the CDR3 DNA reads TGCGCCAGCAGCCCCCCGGCGGTTGGTGAGCAGTTCTTC. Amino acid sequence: CASSPPAVGEQFF.

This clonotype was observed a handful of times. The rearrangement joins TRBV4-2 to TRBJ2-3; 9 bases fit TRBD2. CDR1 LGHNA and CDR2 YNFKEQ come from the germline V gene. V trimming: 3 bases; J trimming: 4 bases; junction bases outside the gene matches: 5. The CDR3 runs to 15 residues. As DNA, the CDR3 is TGTGCCAGCAGCCACGGGACTAGCTCCCCAGATACGCAGTATTTT. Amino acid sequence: CASSHGTSSPDTQYF.

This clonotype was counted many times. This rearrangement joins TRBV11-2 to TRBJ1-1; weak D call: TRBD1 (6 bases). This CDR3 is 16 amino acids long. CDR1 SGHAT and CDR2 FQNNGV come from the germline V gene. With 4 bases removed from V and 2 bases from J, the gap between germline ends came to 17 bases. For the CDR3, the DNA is TGTGCCAGCAGCTCAGCCCGTGGACAGAAAAACACTGAAGCTTTCTTT. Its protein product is CASSSARGQKNTEAFF.

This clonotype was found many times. The CDR3 DNA sequence: TGTGCCAGCAGCAATCGGTTAGGGGAGCAGTTCTTC. Translation gives CASSNRLGEQFF. V usage is TRBV3-1 and J usage is TRBJ2-1; D call uncertain. CDR1 is LGHDT and CDR2 is YNNKEL in the germline V gene (reference sequence). CDR3 length: 12 residues. Trimming left V 5 bases short and J 10 bases short, with 12 bases between.

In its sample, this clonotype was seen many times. The CDR3: CASSLLGALAGGSTDTQYF. In nucleotides, the CDR3 is TGTGCCAGCAGCTTGTTGGGGGCCCTAGCGGGGGGAAGCACAGATACGCAGTATTTT. The chain uses TRBV11-2 and TRBJ2-3, with 11 bases fitting TRBD2. The CDR3 spans 19 residues. Trimming took 3 bases from V and 0 from J; bases not matched to a gene: 11. The V gene's germline CDR1 is SGHAT and CDR2 FQNNGV.

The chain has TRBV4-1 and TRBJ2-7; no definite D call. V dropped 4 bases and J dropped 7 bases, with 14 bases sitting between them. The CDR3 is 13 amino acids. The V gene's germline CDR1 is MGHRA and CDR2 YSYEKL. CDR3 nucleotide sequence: TGCGCCAGCAGCCGAGAAACCCCTCGAGAGCAGTACTTC. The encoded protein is CASSRETPREQYF.

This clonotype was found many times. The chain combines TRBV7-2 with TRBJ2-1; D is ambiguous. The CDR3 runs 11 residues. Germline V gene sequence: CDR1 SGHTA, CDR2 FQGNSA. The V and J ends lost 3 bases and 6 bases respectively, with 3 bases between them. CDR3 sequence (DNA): TGTGCCAGCAGCTTCTTCAATGAGCAGTTCTTC. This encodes CASSFFNEQFF.

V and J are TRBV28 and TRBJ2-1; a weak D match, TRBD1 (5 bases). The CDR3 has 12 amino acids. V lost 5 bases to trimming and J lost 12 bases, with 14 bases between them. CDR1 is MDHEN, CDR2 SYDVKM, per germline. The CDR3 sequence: CASSPQGKLQFF. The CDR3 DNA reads TGTGCCAGCAGTCCTCAGGGAAAACTGCAGTTCTTC.

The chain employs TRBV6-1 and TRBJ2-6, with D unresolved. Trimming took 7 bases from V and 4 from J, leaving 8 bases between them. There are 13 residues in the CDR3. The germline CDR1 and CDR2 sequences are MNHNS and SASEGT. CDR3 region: CASTLKGANVLTF. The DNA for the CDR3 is TGTGCCAGCACCCTAAAGGGGGCCAACGTCCTGACTTTC.

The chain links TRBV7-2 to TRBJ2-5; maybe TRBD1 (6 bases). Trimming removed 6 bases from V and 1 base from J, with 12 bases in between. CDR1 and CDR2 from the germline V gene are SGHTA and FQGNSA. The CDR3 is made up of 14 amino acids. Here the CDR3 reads CASRPGQLQETQYF. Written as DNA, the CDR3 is TGTGCCAGCAGGCCCGGACAGCTCCAAGAGACCCAGTACTTC.

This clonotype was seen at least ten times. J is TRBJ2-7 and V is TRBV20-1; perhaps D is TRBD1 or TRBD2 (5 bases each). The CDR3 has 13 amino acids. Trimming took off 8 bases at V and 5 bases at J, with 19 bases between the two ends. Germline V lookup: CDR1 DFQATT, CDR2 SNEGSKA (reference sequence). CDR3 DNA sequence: TGCAGTTTCGTGAGAGGGGCCGCGCACGAGCAGTACTTC. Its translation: CSFVRGAAHEQYF.

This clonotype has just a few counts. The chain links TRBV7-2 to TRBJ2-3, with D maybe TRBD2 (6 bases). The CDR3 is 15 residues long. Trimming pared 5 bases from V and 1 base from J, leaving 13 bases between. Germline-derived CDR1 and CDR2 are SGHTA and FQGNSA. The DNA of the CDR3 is TGTGCCAGCAGCCGCGCGGGGATTCGCACAGATACGCAGTATTTT. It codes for CASSRAGIRTDTQYF.